The following is a T cell receptor (beta chain) sequence with its context. The sample is drawn from a study of blood T cell repertoires in COVID-19. The wider study: COVID-19 samples, acute and convalescent, were from the United States, Italy and Spain. PBMCs, B-cell-depleted T cells, or T cells provided the cDNA or gDNA that made up the material.

V lost 5 bases, J lost 8 bases, and 11 bases stayed unmatched. The CDR3 loop spans 15 amino acids. Germline lookup yields CDR1 SNHLY and CDR2 FYNNEI. Source study methods: Nucleated cell number was recorded as an estimate derived from reference gene primer amplification. Libraries were prepared by immunoSEQ multiplex PCR; TCRdb keeps only in-frame clonotypes and omits some of them. The DNA was the basis for D and trimming; V, J and clone size are from that table. The sample shows about 84,000 clones, more than 70% of them seen only once. The source material was peripheral blood. The clonotype was recovered from a man aged 80 or over with active or convalescent COVID-19. The chain uses TRBV2 and TRBJ1-4; 7 bases map to TRBD1. The CDR3 region has the DNA TGTGCCAGCAGTTCCTCAGGGGGAATGGGAGAAAAACTGTTTTTT. Its protein product is CASSSSGGMGEKLFF.